These 24 T cell receptor beta chains originate from one sample sequenced in a study of blood T cell repertoires in COVID-19. Produced via immunoSEQ multiplex PCR; TCRdb's table is partial and in-frame only. The sample lists over 200,000 clones; roughly 90% were seen once. The sample comprised peripheral blood. These receptors were taken from a woman aged 55-70 years with acute or convalescent COVID-19.

The rearrangement links TRBV19 to TRBJ1-2, with TRBD1 identical over 8 bases. There are 15 residues in the CDR3. CDR1 and CDR2 from the germline V gene are LNHDA and SQIVND (reference sequence). V was clipped by 2 bases and J by 5 bases; unmatched bases: 7. CDR3 in DNA: TGTGCCAGTAGTATATCTGGACGACAGGGGTATGGCTACACCTTC. This sequence encodes CASSISGRQGYGYTF.

The gene calls are TRBV29-1 and TRBJ2-2; 9 bases are shared with TRBD1. The CDR3 has 16 residues. Germline-derived CDR1 and CDR2 are SQVTM and ANQGSEA. V shed 3 bases and J 5 bases; nucleotides not matched to a gene: 10. The CDR3 DNA follows: TGCAGCGTTGAGAGTCTCGGGACAGGGAGAACCGGGGAGCTGTTTTTT. Translated: CSVESLGTGRTGELFF.

The J gene is TRBJ1-4, the V gene TRBV5-6; TRBD1 agrees at 7 bases. The germline V gene encodes CDR1 SGHDT and CDR2 YYEEEE. This CDR3 has 13 amino acids. The V and J ends lost 6 bases and 12 bases, in that order; junction bases with no gene match: 11. The CDR3 reads CASTPGGTGELFF. The CDR3 DNA follows: TGTGCCAGCACCCCAGGGGGGACTGGAGAACTGTTTTTT. Full variable domain (missing parts from reference TRBV5-6 and TRBJ1-4): DAGVTQSPTHLIKTRGQQVTLRCSPKSGHDTVSWYQQALGQGPQFIFQYYEEEERQRGNFPDRFSGHQFPNYSSELNVNALLLGDSALYLCASTPGGTGELFFGSGTQLSVL.

This sequence joins TRBV6-2 or TRBV6-3 and TRBJ2-7, with D possibly matching TRBD2 (6 bases). Germline V gene lookup returns CDR1 MNHEY and CDR2 SVGEGT. The length of the CDR3 is 15 residues. Deletions cut 6 bases from V and 0 bases from J, with 15 bases between. The CDR3 region is CASSRRDSNSYEQYF. The CDR3 DNA follows: TGTGCCAGCAGCCGCCGGGACTCCAACTCCTACGAGCAGTACTTC.

The CDR3: CASRASGGVLGELFF. For the CDR3, the DNA is TGTGCCAGCAGGGCTAGCGGGGGGGTTCTCGGGGAGCTGTTTTTT. The chain recombines TRBV7-2 with TRBJ2-2; 12 bases are shared with TRBD2. Germline lookup yields CDR1 SGHTA and CDR2 FQGNSA. This CDR3 has 15 residues. J gave up 7 bases and V 6 bases, and 6 bases lay outside the gene matches.

This chain connects TRBV15 to TRBJ1-3; 8 bases match TRBD1. There are 21 residues in the CDR3. With 7 bases clipped from V and 0 bases from J, the junction kept 23 bases outside the gene matches. From germline, CDR1 is LNHNV and CDR2 YYDKDF (reference sequence). The CDR3 region is CATIERGHSGGIAFSGNTIYF. The CDR3 DNA is TGTGCCACCATCGAACGTGGTCACTCAGGGGGCATTGCCTTCTCTGGAAACACCATATATTTT. Using reference TRBV15 and TRBJ1-3 for the parts outside the CDR3, the full variable domain is DAMVIQNPRYQVTQFGKPVTLSCSQTLNHNVMYWYQQKSSQAPKLLFHYYDKDFNNEADTPDNFQSRRPNTSFCFLDIRSPGLGDTAMYLCATIERGHSGGIAFSGNTIYFGEGSWLTVV.

Regarding this clone: Other DNA variants within this sample encode the same CDR3. The chain carries TRBV7-9 and TRBJ1-2, with 8 bases lining up with TRBD1. V dropped 5 bases and J dropped 7; count of bases not matched to a gene: 6. This CDR3 spans 13 amino acids. Germline CDR1 is SEHNR and CDR2 is FQNEAQ (reference sequence). CDR3 nucleotide sequence: TGTGCCAGCAGCCCCGACAGGGGTGGTGGCTACACCTTC. This gives the protein CASSPDRGGGYTF.

CDR3 DNA sequence: TGTGCCAGCTCACCTTTGACAGGGGGGAACACTGAAGCTTTCTTT. Translation: CASSPLTGGNTEAFF. The rearrangement links TRBV18 to TRBJ1-1; 9 bases agree with TRBD1. The CDR3 spans 15 residues. The V segment lost 3 bases and the J segment 1 base; nucleotides outside the gene matches: 3. Per germline, CDR1 KGHSH and CDR2 LQKENI.

The CDR3 reads CASSSDSYGYTF. CDR3 DNA: TGTGCCAGCAGTTCAGACAGCTATGGCTACACCTTC. The rearrangement links TRBV11-2 to TRBJ1-2, with D perhaps matching TRBD1 (5 bases). Germline V gene lookup returns CDR1 SGHAT and CDR2 FQNNGV. The CDR3 runs 12 residues. V was cut by 6 bases and J by 4 bases, with 9 bases left in between.

This CDR3 is CASSLPTAGPETQYF. In DNA, the CDR3 is TGTGCCAGCAGCTTACCTACTGCAGGGCCCGAGACCCAGTACTTC. The rearrangement uses TRBV7-9 and TRBJ2-5; tentatively, D is TRBD1 (5 bases). CDR3 length: 15 amino acids. V was clipped by 2 bases and J by 5 bases, with 15 bases between them. Germline V gives CDR1 SEHNR, CDR2 FQNEAQ (reference sequence).

This chain joins TRBV5-5 and TRBJ1-3, with a weak D call TRBD1 (5 bases). Germline-derived CDR1 and CDR2 are SGHKS and YYEKEE (reference sequence). Trimming took off 0 bases at V and 7 bases at J, with 17 bases between the two ends. There are 16 residues in the CDR3. CDR3 DNA sequence: TGTGCCAGCAGCTTGGGGGGCACTGGCCGAGGCAACACCATATATTTT. Its translation is CASSLGGTGRGNTIYF.

The chain couples TRBV7-9 to TRBJ1-2, with 8 bases fitting TRBD1. CDR1 and CDR2 from the germline V gene are SEHNR and FQNEAQ (reference sequence). This CDR3 spans 16 amino acids. The V gene end was trimmed by 5 bases and the J gene end by 1 base; junction bases not matched to a gene: 9. The DNA of the CDR3 is TGTGCCAGCAGCGGAGCCAGTACAGGGGGTAACTATGGCTACACCTTC. The encoded protein is CASSGASTGGNYGYTF. Full variable domain (remainder filled in from reference TRBV7-9 and TRBJ1-2): DTGVSQNPRHKITKRGQNVTFRCDPISEHNRLYWYRQTLGQGPEFLTYFQNEAQLEKSRLLSDRFSAERPKGSFSTLEIQRTEQGDSAMYLCASSGASTGGNYGYTFGSGTRLTVV.

The V call is TRBV29-1, the J call TRBJ1-3, with 10 positions matching TRBD1. In germline, CDR1 is SQVTM, CDR2 ANQGSEA. This CDR3 region has 15 residues. The ends lost 7 bases at V and 0 bases at J; junction bases unmatched: 6. In nucleotides, the CDR3 is TGCAGCGCCTCGACAGGGGGCACCTCTGGAAACACCATATATTTT. Amino acid sequence: CSASTGGTSGNTIYF.

This clone appeared a single time. The chain couples TRBV27 to TRBJ2-2; 8 bases map to TRBD2. Trimming at V came to 4 bases and at J to 7 bases, leaving 8 bases not matched to a gene. CDR3 length: 15 amino acids. Germline V gene sequence: CDR1 MNHEY, CDR2 SMNVEV (reference sequence). The CDR3 spells CASSSSGRAFGELFF. For the CDR3, the DNA is TGTGCCAGCAGTTCTTCCGGGAGGGCCTTCGGGGAGCTGTTTTTT.

V gene TRBV18 combines with J gene TRBJ1-1; D is undetermined. From germline, CDR1 is KGHSH and CDR2 LQKENI. The CDR3 contains 13 residues. V shed 2 bases and J shed 0 bases, with 4 bases lying between them. CDR3 in amino acids: CASSPLVNTEAFF. DNA for the CDR3: TGTGCCAGCTCACCATTAGTGAACACTGAAGCTTTCTTT.

This clone was detected only a few times. The genes are TRBV6-2 or TRBV6-3 and TRBJ1-1; 7 bases line up with TRBD1. The CDR3 is 14 residues long. Germline CDR1 is MNHEY and CDR2 is SVGEGT. The V gene end was trimmed by 5 bases and the J gene end by 1 base; junction bases not matched to a gene: 4. The CDR3 DNA follows: TGTGCCAGCAGTCAGGACAGGAGGAACACTGAAGCTTTCTTT. It encodes CASSQDRRNTEAFF.

The chain couples TRBV28 to TRBJ2-1, with 9 bases identical to TRBD1. CDR3 length: 16 residues. Germline trimming cut 3 bases from V and 5 bases from J; bases unmatched to any gene: 8. Germline V gives CDR1 MDHEN, CDR2 SYDVKM. The CDR3 region is CASSFSGTGRNNEQFF. The CDR3, as DNA: TGTGCCAGCAGTTTCTCGGGGACAGGGAGGAACAATGAGCAGTTCTTC.

Here the CDR3 reads CASSQRRSYNEQFF. The CDR3 region has the DNA TGTGCCAGCAGCCAAAGGAGATCCTACAATGAGCAGTTCTTC. V is TRBV14 and J is TRBJ2-1; no firm D call. Trimming cost V 2 bases and J 1 base, with 6 bases left between them. This CDR3 is built from 14 residues. The germline V gene encodes CDR1 SGHDN and CDR2 FVKESK.

The gene calls are TRBV18 and TRBJ1-5; D gene unclear. In germline, CDR1 is KGHSH, CDR2 LQKENI. There are 14 residues in the CDR3. Trimming took 4 bases from V and 0 from J, leaving 7 bases between them. The CDR3 DNA reads as TGTGCCAGCTCACTACAGAGTAGCAATCAGCCCCAGCATTTT. Its translation: CASSLQSSNQPQHF.

The chain joins TRBV7-2 to TRBJ1-4, with D maybe TRBD1 (5 bases). The CDR3 contains 16 residues. Trimming shortened V by 4 bases and J by 4 bases, and 16 bases separated the two germline ends. CDR1 and CDR2 (germline): SGHTA, FQGNSA. CDR3 protein: CASSSRGSFGNEKLFF. CDR3 nucleotide sequence: TGTGCCAGCAGCTCCCGGGGGAGTTTTGGTAATGAAAAACTGTTTTTT.

V usage is TRBV7-6 and J usage is TRBJ1-1; TRBD1 aligns across 10 bases. Germline trimming cut 4 bases from V and 4 bases from J; bases unmatched to any gene: 3. Germline CDR1 is SGHVS and CDR2 is FNYEAQ. The CDR3 covers 14 residues. CDR3 DNA: TGTGCCAGCAGCTCGGGACAGGGGTTCACTGAAGCTTTCTTT. It is translated as CASSSGQGFTEAFF. The full variable domain, in which reference TRBV7-6 and TRBJ1-1 provide the parts outside the CDR3, is GAGVSQSPRYKVTKRGQDVALRCDPISGHVSLYWYRQALGQGPEFLTYFNYEAQQDKSGLPNDRFSAERPEGSISTLTIQRTEQRDSAMYRCASSSGQGFTEAFFGQGTRLTVV.

V is TRBV6-6 and J is TRBJ2-1; maybe TRBD2 (6 bases). The CDR3 covers 13 residues. The germline gives CDR1 MNHNY, CDR2 SVGAGI (reference sequence). The V and J ends lost 6 bases and 7 bases respectively, with 13 bases between them. The CDR3 sequence: CASRRDSGNEQFF. Here the CDR3 DNA reads TGTGCCAGCAGGAGGGATAGCGGTAATGAGCAGTTCTTC.

The chain recombines TRBV15 with TRBJ2-7; tentative D call: TRBD1 (6 bases). Germline CDR1 LNHNV, CDR2 YYDKDF (reference sequence). The length of the CDR3 is 15 residues. V lost 3 bases and J lost 4, with 16 bases in between. The CDR3 sequence is CATSRDRDMIYEQYF. For the CDR3, the DNA is TGTGCCACCAGCAGGGATCGGGACATGATTTACGAGCAGTACTTC.

The rearrangement uses TRBV18 and TRBJ1-1; TRBD1 aligns across 9 bases. The CDR3 loop spans 15 amino acids. Per the germline V gene, CDR1 is KGHSH and CDR2 is LQKENI. V shed 6 bases, J shed 3 bases, and the junction held 8 bases outside the gene matches. CDR3: CASSQTGGRDTEAFF. CDR3 in DNA: TGTGCCAGCTCGCAGACAGGGGGACGGGACACTGAAGCTTTCTTT.